The rows below give T cell receptor beta chains drawn from one sample of a study of CD8+CD57+ T cells in acquired aplastic anemia. A single record per CDR3 protein comes from TCRdb applying MiXCR to the reads. The table records hundreds of thousands of distinct CDR3 sequences, 65% to 80% of them present only once. Sequencing was performed on sorted CD4+, CD8+, or CD8+CD57+ T cells (not recorded which) from PBMCs. All receptors derive from a human donor in good health, serving as a control. Each CDR3 is given with its conserved first and last residue.

CDR3	V	J
CASSLGWGQGEAFF	TRBV5-6	TRBJ1-1
CASSPPVLTLIYERYF	TRBV18	TRBJ2-7
CASTLTGWASGYTF	TRBV6-1	TRBJ1-2
CASSLSQVNTEEFF	TRBV11-2	TRBJ1-1
CASRSITGSGPQEF	TRBV7-9	TRBJ1-4
CASRRGLAGEQETQYF	TRBV5-8	TRBJ2-5
CASSSEAYNSPLHF	TRBV7-9	TRBJ1-6
CASSLIGGRNTIYF	TRBV7-9	-
CASSGKQGNEQFF	TRBV12-3/TRBV12-4	TRBJ2-1
CAISESGQGGPYEQYF	TRBV10-3	TRBJ2-7
CASSHGQRNSPLHF	TRBV12-3/TRBV12-4	TRBJ1-6
CASRLAHGRVDEQYF	TRBV11-2	TRBJ2-7
CASSQGTGDLQPQHF	TRBV18	TRBJ1-5
CASSFNRVGTEQHLHF	TRBV7-2	TRBJ1-6
CSARGGIHVVNTEAFF	TRBV20-1	TRBJ1-1
CASSLAQGNTEAFF	TRBV7-2	TRBJ1-2
CASRARNYGYTF	TRBV9	TRBJ1-2
CASRDRGNEQSF	TRBV10-2	TRBJ2-1
CASSYSRVRPEASF	TRBV19	TRBJ1-1
CASSGTHATYEKLFF	TRBV11-3	TRBJ1-4
CASSDWWGQGLGYTF	TRBV7-2	TRBJ1-2
CATRASTDTQYF	TRBV10-3	TRBJ2-3
CATGLSRVGELFF	TRBV7-7	TRBJ2-2
CASRKTPGPGYEQYF	TRBV24-1	TRBJ2-7
CASSPRRTDVYGYTF	TRBV9	TRBJ1-2
CSARQGLRYTEQFF	TRBV20-1	TRBJ2-1
CASSQDLRVNYRYTF	TRBV7-4	TRBJ1-2
CASSLRGGAIDTQYF	TRBV5-8	TRBJ2-3
CASSDRDTSPLHF	TRBV25-1	TRBJ1-6
CSATSRGDNEQFF	TRBV20-1	TRBJ2-1
CASSQGGGGVTQYF	TRBV2	TRBJ2-5
CASRPRTELAKNIQYF	TRBV6-2/TRBV6-3	TRBJ2-4
CASSLVRSAGHEQFF	TRBV5-1	TRBJ2-1
CASSPRSGTGPFLYEQYF	TRBV12-3/TRBV12-4	TRBJ2-7
CASSATWGGYTLGF	TRBV7-3	TRBJ1-4
CASSVVGRISDKEYF	TRBV7-6	TRBJ2-7
CATTQGSSEAFF	TRBV2	TRBJ1-1
CASSDFRNTIYF	TRBV25-1	TRBJ1-3
CAISDVGDNEYFF	TRBV10-3	TRBJ2-1
CASSRDRGRDTEAFF	TRBV27	TRBJ1-1
CASSHSTGTGGEHFF	TRBV7-8	TRBJ2-2
CATELQGNTEDFF	TRBV7-2	TRBJ1-1
CASSSGTAASSDTQYF	TRBV7-7	TRBJ2-5
CATIGRGETSYEQYF	TRBV2	TRBJ2-7
CASSEGTGVGGHTF	TRBV7-3	TRBJ1-2
CAISQGPEQFF	TRBV10-3	TRBJ2-1
CASSDTGGREKPFF	TRBV25-1	TRBJ1-4
CAISEGPRETQYF	TRBV10-3	TRBJ2-5
CSATSGGLGTDTQYF	TRBV20-1	TRBJ2-3
CATSLTGDEKYF	TRBV7-3	TRBJ2-7
CASSLVGGCTEAFF	TRBV7-2	TRBJ1-1
CASSRDRGSYEQYF	TRBV7-9	TRBJ2-7
CASSLSPFSNSPLHF	TRBV19	TRBJ1-6
CASSFGGGAGTDTQYF	TRBV7-2	TRBJ2-3